This record concerns one T cell receptor beta chain sequence. Its specificity is unknown. This entry is derived from a study of T cell clonotyping in hematopoietic cell transplantation. Overall study: Pretransplant recipient samples were taken after cytoreduction.

V lost 2 bases, J lost 2 bases, and 5 bases stayed unmatched. Germline lookup yields CDR1 MDHEN and CDR2 SYDVKM. This CDR3 has 15 residues. Described time point: recipient sample about 28 days before transplant, after cytoreduction. Recipient blood drawn about 28 days pretransplant and days 30, 100, 180 after. Libraries were prepared by immunoSEQ multiplex PCR; TCRdb keeps only in-frame clonotypes and omits some of them. The sample consists of over 8,000 clones, more than 75% of them appearing once. Study-level findings and limits: Recipient TCR diversity dropped after transplant; expanded clonotypes rose from day 30 to 180.

Specimen: peripheral blood mononuclear cells, collected before stem cell transplant. The J gene is TRBJ2-7, the V gene TRBV28, with TRBD2 matching over 8 bases. This sequence originates from a woman between 45 and 60 years old with chronic myeloid leukemia. Some clones in this sample may be carry-over from other donors' samples. The DNA for the CDR3 is TGTGCCAGCAGTTTAAGACCGGGAGGGCCCTACGAGCAGTACTTC. This translates into CASSLRPGGPYEQYF.